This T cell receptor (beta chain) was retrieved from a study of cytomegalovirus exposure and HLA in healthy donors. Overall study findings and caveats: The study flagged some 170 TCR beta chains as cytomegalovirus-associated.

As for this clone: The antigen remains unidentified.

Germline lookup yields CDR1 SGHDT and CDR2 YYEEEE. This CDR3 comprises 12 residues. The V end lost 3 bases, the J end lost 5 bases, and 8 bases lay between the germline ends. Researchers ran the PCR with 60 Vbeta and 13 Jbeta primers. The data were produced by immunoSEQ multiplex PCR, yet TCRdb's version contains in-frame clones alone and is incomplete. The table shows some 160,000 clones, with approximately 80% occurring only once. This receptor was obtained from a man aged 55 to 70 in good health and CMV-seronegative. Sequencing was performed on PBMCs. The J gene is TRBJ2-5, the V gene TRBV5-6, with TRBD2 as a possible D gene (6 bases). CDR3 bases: TGTGCCAGCAGCTGGGGGGAGGAGACCCAGTACTTC. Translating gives CASSWGEETQYF.